This T cell receptor (beta chain) was found in a study of memory CD4+ T cells and cytomegalovirus serostatus. Single viable CD3+CD4+CD8-CD45RO+ cells were sorted as the memory CD4+ T cells. CMV serostatus came from serum IgG against pp150, pp28, p38, p52. After thawing, CD4+ T cells were positively selected. The method was immunoSEQ multiplex PCR; TCRdb's version includes in-frame clones alone and lacks a portion of them. The table records 35,000 to 55,000 clones, 76% of them present only once. CDR3 length equals 16 residues. Trimming left V 4 bases short and J 7 bases short, with 23 bases between. Germline V gene lookup returns CDR1 SGHRS and CDR2 YFSETQ.

The sequenced sample was memory CD4+ T cells from blood. This clonotype was obtained from an adult in good health and CMV-seronegative. V usage is TRBV5-1 and J usage is TRBJ2-5; D may be TRBD2 (7 bases). The CDR3 region is CASSPRGAQDGGTQYF. In DNA, the CDR3 is TGCGCCAGCAGCCCCCGGGGGGCCCAGGATGGAGGGACCCAGTACTTC.